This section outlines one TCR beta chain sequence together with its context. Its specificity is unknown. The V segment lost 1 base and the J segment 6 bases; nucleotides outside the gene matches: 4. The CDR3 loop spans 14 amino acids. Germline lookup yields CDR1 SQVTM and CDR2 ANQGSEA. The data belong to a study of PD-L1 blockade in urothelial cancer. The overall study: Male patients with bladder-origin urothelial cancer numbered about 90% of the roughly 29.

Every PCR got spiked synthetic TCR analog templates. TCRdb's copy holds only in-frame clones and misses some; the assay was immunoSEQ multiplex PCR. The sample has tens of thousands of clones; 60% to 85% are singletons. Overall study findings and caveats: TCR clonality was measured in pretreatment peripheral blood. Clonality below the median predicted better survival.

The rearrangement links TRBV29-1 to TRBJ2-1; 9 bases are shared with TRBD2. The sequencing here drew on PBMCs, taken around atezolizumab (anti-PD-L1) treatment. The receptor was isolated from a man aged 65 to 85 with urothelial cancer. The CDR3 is CSVEGGGRVNEQFF. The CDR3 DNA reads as TGCAGCGTTGAAGGTGGCGGGAGGGTCAATGAGCAGTTCTTC.